One sample yielded the 32 T cell receptor beta chains listed below, sequenced in a study of graft-versus-host responses after intestinal transplantation (dated by TCRdb to the early 2020s). Library prep was done by the immunoSEQ multiplex PCR assay. Sourced from immuneACCESS, this table was stored by TCRdb with only in-frame sequences that have V and J called. A share of the clones is absent; for the studies checked, an unresolved V gene accounts for under half, and the remainder has no known explanation. The sample records about 130,000 clones, just over 90% of which are singletons. Around 0.16% of the sample lies in the top ten. The antigens of these receptors remain unknown. The meaning of the sample's time point label: cells obtained before transplantation from donor or recipient. The sequencing here drew on unstimulated CD4+ T cells sorted from spleen or lymph node cells, taken before intestinal transplant. The receptors were sampled from a human donor who received an intestinal transplant.

This clone was observed a single time. The chain links TRBV6-5 to TRBJ1-1, with D maybe TRBD1 (5 bases). CDR1 is MNHEY and CDR2 is SVGAGI in the germline V gene. V shed 1 base and J shed 1 base, with 10 bases lying between them. The CDR3 length is 15 residues. The CDR3 protein is CASSYWGRTNTEAFF. The DNA for the CDR3 is TGTGCCAGCAGTTACTGGGGCAGAACGAACACTGAAGCTTTCTTT.

The chain recombines TRBV29-1 with TRBJ1-1; perhaps TRBD1 as D (6 bases). This CDR3 is built from 14 residues. The V gene lost 8 bases and the J gene lost 1 base, with 17 bases spanning the gap. CDR1 is SQVTM, CDR2 ANQGSEA, per germline. CDR3 bases: TGCAGCTCTTCAGGGGTAGAGGGGAACACTGAAGCTTTCTTT. It codes for CSSSGVEGNTEAFF.

The V call is TRBV2, the J call TRBJ1-6; D ambiguous. The CDR3 consists of 15 residues. Germline V lookup: CDR1 SNHLY, CDR2 FYNNEI. The ends were cut back, 3 bases at V and 1 base at J, with 7 bases in the middle. CDR3 nucleotides: TGTGCCAGCAGTGAGGCGGGGTCCTATAATTCACCCCTCCACTTT. It is translated as CASSEAGSYNSPLHF. Filled out from reference TRBV2 and TRBJ1-6, the complete variable domain reads EPEVTQTPSHQVTQMGQEVILRCVPISNHLYFYWYRQILGQKVEFLVSFYNNEISEKSEIFDDQFSVERPDGSNFTLKIRSTKLEDSAMYFCASSEAGSYNSPLHFGNGTRLTVT.

This chain uses TRBV19 with TRBJ1-3; D possibly corresponds to TRBD1 (5 bases). Germline CDR1 is LNHDA and CDR2 is SQIVND (reference sequence). Trimming pared 0 bases from V and 0 bases from J, leaving 12 bases between. CDR3 length: 17 amino acids. The CDR3 loop reads CASSIDRGRLSGNTIYF. The CDR3, as DNA: TGTGCCAGTAGTATAGACCGGGGACGGCTCTCTGGAAACACCATATATTTT.

The genes are TRBV5-6 and TRBJ2-7, with D perhaps matching TRBD1 or TRBD2 (5 bases each). Between the trimmed V and J ends, which lost 2 bases and 7 bases, there was a span of 16 bases. CDR3 length equals 14 residues. Germline values: CDR1 SGHDT, CDR2 YYEEEE. CDR3 residues: CASSFRDRVREQYF. The CDR3 DNA reads TGTGCCAGCAGCTTCCGGGACCGGGTGAGGGAGCAGTACTTC.

This clone was observed once. The DNA for the CDR3 is TGCGCCAGCAGCCAAACTGGGGCTCTAAATCAGCCCCAGCATTTT. Protein product: CASSQTGALNQPQHF. The gene calls are TRBV4-1 and TRBJ1-5, with D perhaps matching TRBD1 (5 bases). This CDR3 contains 15 residues. V shed 2 bases and J shed 4 bases, with 12 bases lying between them. CDR1 is MGHRA, CDR2 YSYEKL, per germline.

J is TRBJ1-1 and V is TRBV11-3; the match to TRBD1 covers 7 bases. The germline V gene has CDR1 SGHNT and CDR2 YENEEA. The CDR3 extends over 13 amino acids. The V segment lost 0 bases and the J segment 7 bases; nucleotides outside the gene matches: 2. DNA of the CDR3: TGTGCCAGCAGCTTAGAAAGGGACAGTGAAGCTTTCTTT. It yields the protein CASSLERDSEAFF.

The gene calls are TRBV11-3 and TRBJ2-3; TRBD2 matches at 8 bases. Trimming cost V 4 bases and J 7 bases; bases outside gene matches: 7. The CDR3 has 14 amino acids. CDR1 and CDR2 from the germline V gene are SGHNT and YENEEA. The CDR3 is CASSSRTSTNTQYF. CDR3 bases: TGTGCCAGCAGCTCCAGGACTAGCACGAATACGCAGTATTTT.

The chain joins TRBV18 to TRBJ1-1; D is uncertain. The CDR3 contains 15 residues. V lost 4 bases, J lost 0 bases, and 12 bases lay in between. The germline V gene has CDR1 KGHSH and CDR2 LQKENI. CDR3 coding DNA: TGTGCCAGCTCACTCTATGACACCCTGAACACTGAAGCTTTCTTT. Protein: CASSLYDTLNTEAFF.

The rearrangement links TRBV6-5 to TRBJ2-1; D is uncertain. Deletions cut 2 bases from V and 9 bases from J, with 8 bases between. Germline CDR1 is MNHEY and CDR2 is SVGAGI. There are 12 residues in the CDR3. The CDR3 nucleotides read TGTGCCAGCAGTTACGGGCGAGGTGAGCAGTTCTTC. Residues: CASSYGRGEQFF.

The gene calls are TRBV2 and TRBJ2-7; D is perhaps TRBD1 (6 bases). The V end was cut by 3 bases, the J end by 2 bases, with 14 bases between. Germline V gene data show CDR1 as SNHLY and CDR2 as FYNNEI. The CDR3 totals 15 residues. The CDR3 reads CASSDPRGPPYEQYF. CDR3 coding DNA: TGTGCCAGCAGTGACCCCAGGGGCCCCCCCTACGAGCAGTACTTC.

This chain joins TRBV7-3 and TRBJ2-1; TRBD2 matches at 11 bases. CDR3 length equals 15 residues. The germline V gene has CDR1 SGHTA and CDR2 FQGTGA. After removal of 5 bases from V and 4 bases from J, the junction contained 4 bases not matched to a gene. CDR3 sequence (DNA): TGTGCCAGCAGCCCATCTAGCGGGGGGTACAATGAGCAGTTCTTC. This encodes CASSPSSGGYNEQFF.

The chain recombines TRBV2 with TRBJ1-5, with a weak D call TRBD1 (6 bases). CDR3 length: 14 residues. Germline CDR1 SNHLY, CDR2 FYNNEI. V gave up 8 bases and J gave up 0 bases, with 11 bases separating them. The CDR3 protein is CASQQGLSNQPQHF. As DNA, the CDR3 is TGTGCCAGCCAACAGGGACTTAGCAATCAGCCCCAGCATTTT.

This clone was picked up a small number of times. This chain links TRBV28 with TRBJ1-3; D unresolved. The CDR3 is 13 residues long. Trimming stripped 4 bases from V and 4 bases from J, with 8 bases between. The V gene's germline CDR1 is MDHEN and CDR2 SYDVKM. The CDR3, as DNA: TGTGCCAGCAGTTGGCTCGCCGGAAACACCATATATTTT. Translating gives CASSWLAGNTIYF.

CDR3 coding DNA: TGCGCCAGCCGCACTACAGGGGGACCTCTCAATGGCTACACCTTC. This gives the protein CASRTTGGPLNGYTF. The chain is built from TRBV5-1 and TRBJ1-2, with TRBD1 matching over 8 bases. J gave up 6 bases and V 7 bases, and 14 bases lay outside the gene matches. The germline gives CDR1 SGHRS, CDR2 YFSETQ. The length of the CDR3 is 15 residues. The entire variable domain, with the rest obtained from reference TRBV5-1 and TRBJ1-2, is as follows: KAGVTQTPRYLIKTRGQQVTLSCSPISGHRSVSWYQQTPGQGLQFLFEYFSETQRNKGNFPGRFSGRQFSNSRSEMNVSTLELGDSALYLCASRTTGGPLNGYTFGSGTRLTVV.

The chain joins TRBV15 to TRBJ1-4; D is ambiguous. This CDR3 is 16 amino acids long. Trimming took 1 base from V and 7 from J, leaving 16 bases between them. Germline assignment: CDR1 LNHNV and CDR2 YYDKDF (reference sequence). This CDR3 is CATSRVRGPWVEKLFF. In DNA form, the CDR3 reads TGTGCCACCAGCAGAGTCCGTGGGCCCTGGGTTGAAAAACTGTTTTTT.

V is TRBV4-1 and J is TRBJ2-2, with 10 bases lining up with TRBD2. The germline gives CDR1 MGHRA, CDR2 YSYEKL. With V trimmed by 0 bases and J by 6 bases, 10 bases remained unmatched. The length of the CDR3 is 18 residues. Written as DNA, the CDR3 is TGCGCCAGCAGCCAAGAAATTCCCAGCGGGGGGGCCCCCGGGGAGCTGTTTTTT. This gives the protein CASSQEIPSGGAPGELFF.

Points on this clone: No DNA is shown, since the ends of the CDR3 on it are uncertain; the CDR3 is the one TCRdb lists. This chain connects TRBV29-1 to TRBJ2-3; the table's D call TRBD2 went unverified against the DNA. The germline CDR1 and CDR2 sequences are SQVTM and ANQGSEA. A total of 18 residues make up the CDR3, ends included. This CDR3 reads CSATSAAFLSRSTDTQYF.

The V gene is TRBV15, the J gene TRBJ2-1; possibly TRBD1 for D (5 bases). The CDR3 contains 15 residues. Between the trimmed V and J ends, which lost 0 bases and 3 bases, there was a span of 9 bases. CDR1 and CDR2 from the germline V gene are LNHNV and YYDKDF (reference sequence). The DNA for the CDR3 is TGTGCCACCAGCAGAGACCCAGGGAACTACAATGAGCAGTTCTTC. Translation gives CATSRDPGNYNEQFF.

The gene calls are TRBV9 and TRBJ2-7, with 8 bases lining up with TRBD1. CDR1 and CDR2 (germline): SGDLS, YYNGEE. J lost 1 base, V lost 4 bases, and 4 bases had no gene match. This CDR3 contains 14 residues. The CDR3 sequence: CASSSDRGSYEQYF. The CDR3 bases are TGTGCCAGCAGCTCCGACAGGGGTTCCTACGAGCAGTACTTC.

The chain recombines TRBV7-9 with TRBJ1-1; no clear D gene. Trimming stripped 1 base from V and 0 bases from J, with 6 bases between. The CDR3 is 14 amino acids. Germline V gene data show CDR1 as SEHNR and CDR2 as FQNEAQ (reference sequence). The CDR3 DNA reads TGTGCCAGCAGCTTAGTTGGCATGAACACTGAAGCTTTCTTT. This sequence encodes CASSLVGMNTEAFF.

J is TRBJ1-2 and V is TRBV5-4, with 9 nucleotides matching TRBD1. Looked up from germline, CDR1 is SGHNT and CDR2 is YYREEE (reference sequence). V shed 0 bases, J shed 5 bases, and the junction held 8 bases outside the gene matches. This CDR3 contains 16 residues. CDR3 in amino acids: CASSLARDRVGYGYTF. In DNA form, the CDR3 reads TGTGCCAGCAGCTTGGCCCGGGACAGGGTGGGATATGGCTACACCTTC.

V is TRBV27 and J is TRBJ1-2, with D uncertain. This CDR3 is 20 amino acids long. The germline gives CDR1 MNHEY, CDR2 SMNVEV (reference sequence). Trimming shortened V by 5 bases and J by 1 base, and 29 bases separated the two germline ends. The CDR3 bases are TGTGCCAGCAGTCCCACCTCTAAGGGCATAAGACTGAATTTTAACTATGGCTACACCTTC. Its protein product is CASSPTSKGIRLNFNYGYTF.

V gene TRBV4-1 combines with J gene TRBJ2-3, with D maybe TRBD2 (6 bases). The V gene's germline CDR1 is MGHRA and CDR2 YSYEKL. Trimming cost V 0 bases and J 0 bases, with 16 bases left between them. There are 18 residues in the CDR3. The CDR3 region is CASSQDPGTFTSTDTQYF. CDR3 in DNA: TGCGCCAGCAGCCAAGACCCCGGGACTTTCACTAGCACAGATACGCAGTATTTT.

The rearrangement joins TRBV5-6 to TRBJ1-4; D not certain. The CDR3 loop spans 14 amino acids. CDR1 and CDR2 from the germline V gene are SGHDT and YYEEEE. Trimming cost V 4 bases and J 4 bases, with 11 bases left between them. The DNA for the CDR3 is TGTGCCAGCAGCCCGGACGTGTTTAATGAAAAACTGTTTTTT. Its protein product is CASSPDVFNEKLFF.

This rearrangement joins TRBV7-2 to TRBJ2-7; weak D call: TRBD2 (7 bases). The V end lost 6 bases, the J end lost 7 bases, and 19 bases lay between the germline ends. This CDR3 has 14 amino acids. Germline values: CDR1 SGHTA, CDR2 FQGNSA. The CDR3 spells CASRPSGGLGEQYF. In DNA form, the CDR3 reads TGTGCCAGCAGACCCTCGGGGGGCCTAGGGGAGCAGTACTTC.

The chain joins TRBV7-9 to TRBJ2-5; 10 bases align to TRBD1. This CDR3 spans 16 amino acids. Germline V lookup: CDR1 SEHNR, CDR2 FQNEAQ (reference sequence). With V trimmed by 1 base and J by 5 bases, 7 bases remained unmatched. The CDR3 region has the DNA TGTGCCAGCAGCTTAGGGGACAGGGGTTTAGCGGAGACCCAGTACTTC. It is translated as CASSLGDRGLAETQYF. The full variable domain, rest sourced from reference TRBV7-9 and TRBJ2-5, is DTGVSQNPRHKITKRGQNVTFRCDPISEHNRLYWYRQTLGQGPEFLTYFQNEAQLEKSRLLSDRFSAERPKGSFSTLEIQRTEQGDSAMYLCASSLGDRGLAETQYFGPGTRLLVL.

The chain carries TRBV13 and TRBJ1-1, with 9 bases fitting TRBD1. This CDR3 has 17 amino acids. V trimming: 5 bases; J trimming: 8 bases; junction bases outside the gene matches: 18. Germline CDR1 PRHDT, CDR2 FYEKMQ (reference sequence). The DNA for the CDR3 is TGTGCCAGCAGCCCCACCTGGGGGACAGGGTTCTCCCGGGAAGCTTTCTTT. Encoded protein: CASSPTWGTGFSREAFF. Based on the CDR3 plus reference TRBV13 and TRBJ1-1, the full variable domain is AAGVIQSPRHLIKEKRETATLKCYPIPRHDTVYWYQQGPGQDPQFLISFYEKMQSDKGSIPDRFSAQQFSDYHSELNMSSLELGDSALYFCASSPTWGTGFSREAFFGQGTRLTVV.

The chain links TRBV7-9 to TRBJ1-2, with D unclear. Germline assignment: CDR1 SEHNR and CDR2 FQNEAQ (reference sequence). The germline V and J ends were trimmed by 6 bases and 6 bases, with 11 bases remaining between them. The CDR3 spans 12 residues. Here the CDR3 reads CASSPSTDGYTF. In DNA form, the CDR3 reads TGTGCCAGCAGTCCTTCGACGGATGGCTACACCTTC. The full variable domain, rest sourced from reference TRBV7-9 and TRBJ1-2, is DTGVSQNPRHKITKRGQNVTFRCDPISEHNRLYWYRQTLGQGPEFLTYFQNEAQLEKSRLLSDRFSAERPKGSFSTLEIQRTEQGDSAMYLCASSPSTDGYTFGSGTRLTVV.

The chain combines TRBV7-2 with TRBJ2-7; D not resolved. This CDR3 region has 14 residues. V was clipped by 3 bases and J by 2 bases, with 11 bases between them. Germline V gives CDR1 SGHTA, CDR2 FQGNSA. The CDR3 loop is CASSFLSATYEQYF. The CDR3 DNA is TGTGCCAGCAGCTTCCTGTCCGCCACCTACGAGCAGTACTTC.

The chain employs TRBV30 and TRBJ2-1; no clear D gene. Per germline, CDR1 GTSNPN and CDR2 SVGIG (reference sequence). The CDR3 is made up of 12 amino acids. V was clipped by 0 bases and J by 5 bases, with 5 bases between them. The chain's CDR3 is CAWSVRHNEQFF. CDR3 bases: TGTGCCTGGAGTGTACGGCACAATGAGCAGTTCTTC.

This chain uses TRBV5-1 with TRBJ1-1; D not resolved. Trimming cost V 0 bases and J 2 bases, with 8 bases left between them. CDR1 SGHRS and CDR2 YFSETQ come from the germline V gene. This CDR3 is 14 amino acids long. DNA of the CDR3: TGCGCCAGCAGCTTGGATGGGGTCAACACTGAAGCTTTCTTT. Its protein product is CASSLDGVNTEAFF.